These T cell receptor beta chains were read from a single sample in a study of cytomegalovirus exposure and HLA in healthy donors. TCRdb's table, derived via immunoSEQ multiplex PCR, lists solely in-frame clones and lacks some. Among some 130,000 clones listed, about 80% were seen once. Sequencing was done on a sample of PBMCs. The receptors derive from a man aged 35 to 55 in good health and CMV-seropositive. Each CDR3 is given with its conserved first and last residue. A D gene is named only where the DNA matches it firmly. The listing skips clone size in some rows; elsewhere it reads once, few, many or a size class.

CDR3nt: TGTGCCAGCAGCCCGGGGGACGGGGACCGAGTCGATGAGCAGTTCTTC
CDR3aa: CASSPGDGDRVDEQFF
v_gene: TRBV5-5
d_gene: .
j_gene: TRBJ2-1
abundance: .

CDR3nt: TGTGCCAGCAGCGTGGACAGGGGACGTTCACCCCTCCACTTT
CDR3aa: CASSVDRGRSPLHF
v_gene: TRBV11-2
d_gene: TRBD1
j_gene: TRBJ1-6
abundance: .

CDR3nt: TGCGCCAGCAGCCCCCGAGCCGGGTCCACCTACGAGCAGTACTTC
CDR3aa: CASSPRAGSTYEQYF
v_gene: TRBV5-1
d_gene: .
j_gene: TRBJ2-7
abundance: once

CDR3nt: TGCGCCAGCAGCTTGACAGGACAGGGGTCGGCCTACGAGCAGTACTTC
CDR3aa: CASSLTGQGSAYEQYF
v_gene: TRBV5-1
d_gene: TRBD1
j_gene: TRBJ2-7
abundance: .

CDR3nt: TGTGCCAGCAGCCACGGGACTAGCGGGAACAATGAGCAGTTCTTC
CDR3aa: CASSHGTSGNNEQFF
v_gene: TRBV6-4
d_gene: TRBD2
j_gene: TRBJ2-1
abundance: .

CDR3nt: TGTGCCAGCTCACCGGGACAGCGCGCTGGCTACACCTTC
CDR3aa: CASSPGQRAGYTF
v_gene: TRBV18
d_gene: TRBD1
j_gene: TRBJ1-2
abundance: once

CDR3nt: TGTGCCAGCAGTCCCAGGCCCAACTATGGCTACACCTTC
CDR3aa: CASSPRPNYGYTF
v_gene: TRBV27
d_gene: .
j_gene: TRBJ1-2
abundance: once

CDR3nt: TGCGCCAGCGGGGAGGCGAGAGATACGCAGTATTTT
CDR3aa: CASGEARDTQYF
v_gene: TRBV5-1
d_gene: .
j_gene: TRBJ2-3
abundance: .

CDR3nt: TGTGCCAGCAGCTTAGGCGGGAGGGATTCCTACGAGCAGTACTTC
CDR3aa: CASSLGGRDSYEQYF
v_gene: TRBV5-4
d_gene: TRBD2
j_gene: TRBJ2-7
abundance: .

CDR3nt: TGTGCCAGTAGTCCCCGGGAAGGTCTGAACTATGGCTACACCTTC
CDR3aa: CASSPREGLNYGYTF
v_gene: TRBV19
d_gene: .
j_gene: TRBJ1-2
abundance: .